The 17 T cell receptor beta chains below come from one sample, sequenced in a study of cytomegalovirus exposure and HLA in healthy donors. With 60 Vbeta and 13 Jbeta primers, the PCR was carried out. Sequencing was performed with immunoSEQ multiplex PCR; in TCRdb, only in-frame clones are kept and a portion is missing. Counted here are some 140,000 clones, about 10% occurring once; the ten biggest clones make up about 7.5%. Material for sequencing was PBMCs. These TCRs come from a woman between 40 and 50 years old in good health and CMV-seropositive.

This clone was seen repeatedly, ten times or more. CDR3 amino acids: CASSLHERGKGYTF. The CDR3 region has the DNA TGTGCCAGCAGTCTCCACGAGAGGGGGAAAGGCTACACCTTC. V usage is TRBV6-5 and J usage is TRBJ1-2; D perhaps matches TRBD1 (6 bases). Germline CDR1 and CDR2: MNHEY and SVGAGI. V lost 5 bases and J lost 8, with 18 bases in between. The CDR3 sequence is 14 residues long.

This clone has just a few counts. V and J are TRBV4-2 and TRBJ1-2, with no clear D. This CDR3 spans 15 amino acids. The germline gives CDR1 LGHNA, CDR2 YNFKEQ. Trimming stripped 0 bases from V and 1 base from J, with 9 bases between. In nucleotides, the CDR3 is TGTGCCAGCAGCCAAGATCCGGGAAATAACTATGGCTACACCTTC. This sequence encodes CASSQDPGNNYGYTF.

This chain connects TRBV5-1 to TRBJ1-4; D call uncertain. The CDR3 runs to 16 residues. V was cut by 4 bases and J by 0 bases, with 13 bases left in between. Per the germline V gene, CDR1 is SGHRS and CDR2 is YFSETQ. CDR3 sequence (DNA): TGCGCCAGCAGCGAGACCCCCGGGTCAACTAATGAAAAACTGTTTTTT. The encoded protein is CASSETPGSTNEKLFF.

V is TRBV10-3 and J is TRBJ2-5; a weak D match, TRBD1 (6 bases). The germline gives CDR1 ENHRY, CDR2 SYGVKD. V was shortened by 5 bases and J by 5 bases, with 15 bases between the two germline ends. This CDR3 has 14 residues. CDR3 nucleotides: TGTGCCATCAGTCGGCCAGGGGATTTCGAGACCCAGTACTTC. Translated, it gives CAISRPGDFETQYF.

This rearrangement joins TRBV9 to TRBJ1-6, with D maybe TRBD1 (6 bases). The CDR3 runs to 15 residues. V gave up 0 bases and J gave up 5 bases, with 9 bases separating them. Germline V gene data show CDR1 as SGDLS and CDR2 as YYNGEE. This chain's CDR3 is CASSVDTGHNSPLHF. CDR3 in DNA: TGTGCCAGCAGCGTAGATACAGGGCATAATTCACCCCTCCACTTT.

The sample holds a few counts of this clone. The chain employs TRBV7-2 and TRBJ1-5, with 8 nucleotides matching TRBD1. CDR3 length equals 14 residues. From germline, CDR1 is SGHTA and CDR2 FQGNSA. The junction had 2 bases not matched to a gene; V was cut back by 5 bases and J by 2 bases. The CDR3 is CASSQDRGNQPQHF. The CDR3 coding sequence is TGTGCCAGCAGCCAGGACAGGGGCAATCAGCCCCAGCATTTT.

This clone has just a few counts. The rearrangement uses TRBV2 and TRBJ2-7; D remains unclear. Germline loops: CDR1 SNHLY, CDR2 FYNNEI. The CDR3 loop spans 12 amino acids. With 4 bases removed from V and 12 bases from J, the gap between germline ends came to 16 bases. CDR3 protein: CASSGADPLLYF. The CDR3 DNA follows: TGTGCCAGCAGTGGGGCTGACCCTTTACTGTACTTC.

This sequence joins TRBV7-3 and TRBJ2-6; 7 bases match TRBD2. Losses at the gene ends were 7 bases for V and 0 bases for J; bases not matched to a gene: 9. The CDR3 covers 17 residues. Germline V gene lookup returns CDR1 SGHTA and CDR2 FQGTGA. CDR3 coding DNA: TGTGCCAGCACCCCAGGAGGGAGGGTCTCTGGGGCCAACGTCCTGACTTTC. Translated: CASTPGGRVSGANVLTF.

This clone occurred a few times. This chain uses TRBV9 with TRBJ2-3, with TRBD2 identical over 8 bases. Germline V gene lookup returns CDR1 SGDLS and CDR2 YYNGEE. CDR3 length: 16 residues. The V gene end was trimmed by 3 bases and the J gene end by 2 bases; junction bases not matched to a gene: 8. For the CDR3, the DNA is TGTGCCAGCAGCGCTATAGCGGGGCAACTCACAGATACGCAGTATTTT. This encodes CASSAIAGQLTDTQYF.

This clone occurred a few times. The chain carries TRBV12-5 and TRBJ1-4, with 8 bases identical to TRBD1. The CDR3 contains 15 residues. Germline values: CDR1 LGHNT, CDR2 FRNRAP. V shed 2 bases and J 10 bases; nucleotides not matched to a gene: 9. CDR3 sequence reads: CASGLTHSTGGKLFF. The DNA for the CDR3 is TGTGCTAGTGGTTTGACACACAGCACAGGGGGAAAACTGTTTTTT.

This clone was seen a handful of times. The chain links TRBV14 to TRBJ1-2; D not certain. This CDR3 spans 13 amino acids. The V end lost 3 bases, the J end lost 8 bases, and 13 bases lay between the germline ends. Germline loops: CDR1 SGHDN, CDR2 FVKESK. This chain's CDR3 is CASSQSGVGGYTF. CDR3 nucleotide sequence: TGTGCCAGCAGCCAGTCCGGGGTCGGGGGCTACACCTTC.

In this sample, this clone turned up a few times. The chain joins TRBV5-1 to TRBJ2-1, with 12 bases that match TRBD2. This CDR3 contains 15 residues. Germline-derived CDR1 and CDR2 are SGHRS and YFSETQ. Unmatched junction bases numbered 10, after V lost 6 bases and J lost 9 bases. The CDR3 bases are TGCGCCAGCACCCTCCTAGCGGGGGGGCGGGGTGAGCAGTTCTTC. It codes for CASTLLAGGRGEQFF.

CDR3 sequence: CASGGGQALETQYF. The CDR3 DNA is TGTGCTAGTGGTGGGGGACAGGCCCTAGAGACCCAGTACTTC. This chain joins TRBV12-5 and TRBJ2-5; TRBD1 matches at 8 bases. The germline V gene encodes CDR1 LGHNT and CDR2 FRNRAP. Trimming took 5 bases from V and 4 from J; bases not matched to a gene: 6. CDR3 size: 14 residues. Based on the CDR3 plus reference TRBV12-5 and TRBJ2-5, the full variable domain is DARVTQTPRHKVTEMGQEVTMRCQPILGHNTVFWYRQTMMQGLELLAYFRNRAPLDDSGMPKDRFSAEMPDATLATLKIQPSEPRDSAVYFCASGGGQALETQYFGPGTRLLVL.

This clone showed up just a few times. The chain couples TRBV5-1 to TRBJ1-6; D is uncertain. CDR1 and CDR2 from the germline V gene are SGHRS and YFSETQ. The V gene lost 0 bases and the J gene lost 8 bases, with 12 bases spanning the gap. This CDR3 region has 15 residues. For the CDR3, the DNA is TGCGCCAGCAGCTTGGGAACGGGTGGTGATTCACCCCTCCACTTT. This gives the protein CASSLGTGGDSPLHF.

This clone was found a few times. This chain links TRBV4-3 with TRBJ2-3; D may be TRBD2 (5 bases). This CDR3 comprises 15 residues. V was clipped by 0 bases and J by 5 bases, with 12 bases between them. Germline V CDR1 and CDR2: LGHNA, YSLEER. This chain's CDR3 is CASSQDPLLGDTQYF. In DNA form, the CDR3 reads TGCGCCAGCAGCCAAGATCCGTTACTAGGAGATACGCAGTATTTT.

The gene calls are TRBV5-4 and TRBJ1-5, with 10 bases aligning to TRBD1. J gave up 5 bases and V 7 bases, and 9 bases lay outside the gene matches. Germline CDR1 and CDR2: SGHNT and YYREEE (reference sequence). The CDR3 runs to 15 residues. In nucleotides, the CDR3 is TGTGCCAGCCATCCCCCGGGACAGGGGTATCAGCCCCAGCATTTT. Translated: CASHPPGQGYQPQHF.

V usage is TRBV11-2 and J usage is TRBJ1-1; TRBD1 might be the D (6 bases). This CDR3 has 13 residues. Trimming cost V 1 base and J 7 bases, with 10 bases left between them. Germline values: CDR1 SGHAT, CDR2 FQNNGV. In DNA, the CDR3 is TGTGCCAGCAGCTTAGGGACAGTTAATGAAGCTTTCTTT. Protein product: CASSLGTVNEAFF.